Sequencing of this T cell receptor (beta chain) was carried out in a study of cytomegalovirus exposure and HLA in healthy donors. Amplification used 60 Vbeta primers and 13 Jbeta primers. Assay: immunoSEQ multiplex PCR; the TCRdb copy retains only in-frame clones and omits some. The profile shows 190,000 or so clones, about four fifths of them singletons. Study results and caveats: Per a prior analysis, the majority of TCR beta V segments were productive roughly 90% or roughly 30% of the time. Cytomegalovirus association was listed for approximately 150 TCR beta chains. Later analysis identified a missense DCLRE1C variant that was linked to TCR beta V- and J-gene trimming.

Trimming stripped 8 bases from V and 3 bases from J, with 14 bases between. The CDR3 runs to 13 residues. Germline V gives CDR1 MDHEN, CDR2 SYDVKM. Points on this clone: The antigen is unknown.

This chain joins TRBV28 and TRBJ2-7; possible D gene TRBD1, 6 bases. The sequence derives from a man in his forties or fifties in good health and CMV-seronegative. The specimen was PBMCs. The CDR3 DNA is TGTGCCAGCCATAGGACAGACCTCTACGAGCAGTACTTC. This gives the protein CASHRTDLYEQYF. Variable domain in full (rest from reference TRBV28 and TRBJ2-7): DVKVTQSSRYLVKRTGEKVFLECVQDMDHENMFWYRQDPGLGLRLIYFSYDVKMKEKGDIPEGYSVSREKKERFSLILESASTNQTSMYLCASHRTDLYEQYFGPGTRLTVT.